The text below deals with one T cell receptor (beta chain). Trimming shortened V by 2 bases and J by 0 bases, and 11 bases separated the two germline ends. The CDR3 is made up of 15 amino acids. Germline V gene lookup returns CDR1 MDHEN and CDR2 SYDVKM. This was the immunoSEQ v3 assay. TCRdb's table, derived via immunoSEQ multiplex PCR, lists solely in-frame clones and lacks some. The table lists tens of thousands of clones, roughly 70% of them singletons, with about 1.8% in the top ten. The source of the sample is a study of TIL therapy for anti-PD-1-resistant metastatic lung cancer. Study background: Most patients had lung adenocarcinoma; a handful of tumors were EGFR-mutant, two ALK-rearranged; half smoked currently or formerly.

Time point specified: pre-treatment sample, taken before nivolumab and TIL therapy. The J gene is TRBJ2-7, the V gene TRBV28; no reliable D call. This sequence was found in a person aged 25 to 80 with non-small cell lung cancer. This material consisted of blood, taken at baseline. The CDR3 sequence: CASSLPTSSSYEQYF. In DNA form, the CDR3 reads TGTGCCAGCAGTTTACCTACATCGAGCTCCTACGAGCAGTACTTC.